This record covers a single TCR beta chain. The antigen remains unidentified. This CDR3 is built from 13 residues. Germline CDR1 LNHDA, CDR2 SQIVND (reference sequence). Trimming removed 5 bases at V and 0 bases at J, with 7 bases between. These data are taken from a study of OX40 agonist ivuxolimab in advanced cancers. Across the study: Recorded diagnoses for dose-escalation patients were hepatocellular carcinoma, melanoma, renal cell or head and neck cancer. Study-wide points: Antigen specificity of clonally expanded peripheral T cells was not established. Expanded clones tended on average to be more numerous among CD8+ T cells than CD4+. Clonal expansion from baseline to week 6 occurred in both CD4+ and CD8+ T cells.

Assay used: immunoSEQ multiplex PCR; TCRdb lists only in-frame clones, some missing. Among roughly 53,000 clones listed, approximately 75% were seen once. The material sequenced was CD4+ or CD8+ T cells sorted from blood, taken in a trial of the OX40 agonist ivuxolimab. The origin of this receptor is an adult with an advanced solid tumor such as melanoma, head and neck, liver or kidney cancer. The chain joins TRBV19 to TRBJ1-1; D uncertain. The CDR3 DNA reads TGTGCCAGTAGTTCCCAGGTGAACACTGAAGCTTTCTTT. Translating gives CASSSQVNTEAFF.